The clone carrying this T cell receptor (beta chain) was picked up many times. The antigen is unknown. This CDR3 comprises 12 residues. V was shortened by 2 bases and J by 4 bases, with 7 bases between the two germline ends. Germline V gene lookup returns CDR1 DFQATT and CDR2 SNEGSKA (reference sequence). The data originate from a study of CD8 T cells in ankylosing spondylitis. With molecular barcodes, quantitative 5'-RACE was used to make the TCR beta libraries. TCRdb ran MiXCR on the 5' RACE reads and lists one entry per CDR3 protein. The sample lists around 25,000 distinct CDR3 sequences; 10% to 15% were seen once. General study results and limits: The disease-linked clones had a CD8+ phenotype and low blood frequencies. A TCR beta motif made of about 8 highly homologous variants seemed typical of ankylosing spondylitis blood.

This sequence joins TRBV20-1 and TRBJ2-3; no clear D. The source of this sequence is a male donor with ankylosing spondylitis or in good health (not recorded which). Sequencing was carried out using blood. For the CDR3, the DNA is TGCAGTGCTAGATTCGGTCCAGATACGCAGTATTTT. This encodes CSARFGPDTQYF.